The source of this T cell receptor beta chain is a study of metastatic and nonmetastatic thyroid tumors. Study background: A comparison of repertoires was made across blood and tumor or nodule tissue from malignant and benign thyroid patients.

CDR3 length equals 15 residues. V was pared by 5 bases and J by 2 bases, with 7 bases of the junction left unmatched. No treatment of any kind had been given to any patient before thyroid surgery. Original analysis: To classify distant metastasis in papillary thyroid cancer, a model was built from CDR3 differences across clinicopathological groups. With MiXCR, TCRdb called clones anew from the PCR reads. In this record, the V and J calls reflect TCRdb's handling and not the investigators' own analysis. The sample holds some 34,000 clones, more than 15% seen once. Sequencing input: blood. This sequence joins TRBV12-3 or TRBV12-4 and TRBJ2-7, with 9 nucleotides matching TRBD2. This TCR derives from a female donor with papillary thyroid cancer or a benign thyroid nodule (not recorded which). Some clones in this sample may be carry-over from other donors' samples. CDR3 region: CASSPSGINTYEQYF. DNA of the CDR3: TGTGCCAGCAGTCCTAGCGGGATTAATACCTACGAGCAGTACTTC.